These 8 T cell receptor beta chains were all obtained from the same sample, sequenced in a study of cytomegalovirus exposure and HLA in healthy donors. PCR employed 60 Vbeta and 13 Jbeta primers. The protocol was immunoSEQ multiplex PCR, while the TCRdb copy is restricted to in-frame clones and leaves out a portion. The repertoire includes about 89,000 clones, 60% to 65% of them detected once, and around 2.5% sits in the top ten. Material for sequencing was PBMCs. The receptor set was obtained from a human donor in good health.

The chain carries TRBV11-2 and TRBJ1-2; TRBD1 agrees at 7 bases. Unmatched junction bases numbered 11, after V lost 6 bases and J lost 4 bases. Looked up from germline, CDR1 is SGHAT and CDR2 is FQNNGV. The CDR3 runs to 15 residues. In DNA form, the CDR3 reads TGTGCCAGCAGTAAGCCGGGACAGCCGTTCTATGGCTACACCTTC. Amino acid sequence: CASSKPGQPFYGYTF.

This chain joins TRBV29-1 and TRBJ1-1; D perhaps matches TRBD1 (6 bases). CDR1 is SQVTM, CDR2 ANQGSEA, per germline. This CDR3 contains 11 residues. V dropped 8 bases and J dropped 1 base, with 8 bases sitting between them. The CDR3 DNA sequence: TGCAGCTCACAGGGGAACACTGAAGCTTTCTTT. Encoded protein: CSSQGNTEAFF. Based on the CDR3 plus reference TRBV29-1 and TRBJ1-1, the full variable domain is SAVISQKPSRDICQRGTSLTIQCQVDSQVTMMFWYRQQPGQSLTLIATANQGSEATYESGFVIDKFPISRPNLTFSTLTVSNMSPEDSSIYLCSSQGNTEAFFGQGTRLTVV.

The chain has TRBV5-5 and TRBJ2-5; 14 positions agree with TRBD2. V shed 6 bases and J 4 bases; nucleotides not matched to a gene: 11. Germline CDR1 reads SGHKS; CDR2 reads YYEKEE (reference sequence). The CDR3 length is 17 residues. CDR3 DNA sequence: TGTGCCAGCACCCGAACGACTAGCGGGGGGGCGGGAGAGACCCAGTACTTC. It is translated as CASTRTTSGGAGETQYF.

In DNA form, the CDR3 reads TGTGCCAGCAGCAGCACCGGGGATGGCACAGATACGCAGTATTTT. Its protein is CASSSTGDGTDTQYF. This chain connects TRBV5-6 to TRBJ2-3; a weak D match, TRBD2 (5 bases). V lost 4 bases to trimming and J lost 1 base, with 13 bases between them. This CDR3 spans 15 amino acids. Germline loops: CDR1 SGHDT, CDR2 YYEEEE.

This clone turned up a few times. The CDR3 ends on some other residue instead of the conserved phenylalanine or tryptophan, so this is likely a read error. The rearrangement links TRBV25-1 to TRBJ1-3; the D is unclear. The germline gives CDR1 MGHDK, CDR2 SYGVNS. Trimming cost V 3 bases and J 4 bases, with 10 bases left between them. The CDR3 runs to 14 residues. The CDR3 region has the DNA TGTGCCAGCAGTGACGGCCTCGGAGGAAACACCATATATGTT. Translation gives CASSDGLGGNTIYV.

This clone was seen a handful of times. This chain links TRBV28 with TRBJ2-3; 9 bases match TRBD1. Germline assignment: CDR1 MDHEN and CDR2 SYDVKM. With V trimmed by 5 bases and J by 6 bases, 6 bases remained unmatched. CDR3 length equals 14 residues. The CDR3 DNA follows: TGTGCCAGCAGTCCACAGGGGGCGCGGGATACGCAGTATTTT. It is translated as CASSPQGARDTQYF.

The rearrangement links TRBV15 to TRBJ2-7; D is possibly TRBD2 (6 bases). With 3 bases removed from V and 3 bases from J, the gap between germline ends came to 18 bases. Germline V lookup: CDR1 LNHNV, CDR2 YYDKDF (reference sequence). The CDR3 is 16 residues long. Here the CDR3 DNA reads TGTGCCACCAGCAGCGAGTCGGCTCCCGGGGGCTACGAGCAGTACTTC. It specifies CATSSESAPGGYEQYF.

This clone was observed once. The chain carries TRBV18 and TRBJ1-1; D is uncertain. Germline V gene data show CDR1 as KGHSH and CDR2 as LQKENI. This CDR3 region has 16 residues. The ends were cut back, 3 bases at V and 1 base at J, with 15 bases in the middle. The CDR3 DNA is TGTGCCAGCTCACCCGCGGGGTGGGGTTCGAACACTGAAGCTTTCTTT. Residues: CASSPAGWGSNTEAFF.